This T cell receptor beta chain appears in the sequencing data of a study of blood T cell repertoires in COVID-19. A single count supports this clone. The CDR3 is made up of 15 amino acids. Trimming left V 2 bases short and J 8 bases short, with 18 bases between. Germline V gives CDR1 SGHAT, CDR2 FQDESV (reference sequence). TCRdb's copy holds only in-frame clones and misses some; the assay was immunoSEQ multiplex PCR. The table has under 95,000 clones, roughly 87% seen once. This TCR was recovered from a man aged 45 to 65 with acute or convalescent COVID-19. The chain uses TRBV11-1 and TRBJ1-2; D unclear. Material for sequencing was peripheral blood. CDR3 coding DNA: TGTGCCAGCAGCTTAAAGGGAGGAGGGAGCTACGGCTACACCTTC. Protein product: CASSLKGGGSYGYTF.